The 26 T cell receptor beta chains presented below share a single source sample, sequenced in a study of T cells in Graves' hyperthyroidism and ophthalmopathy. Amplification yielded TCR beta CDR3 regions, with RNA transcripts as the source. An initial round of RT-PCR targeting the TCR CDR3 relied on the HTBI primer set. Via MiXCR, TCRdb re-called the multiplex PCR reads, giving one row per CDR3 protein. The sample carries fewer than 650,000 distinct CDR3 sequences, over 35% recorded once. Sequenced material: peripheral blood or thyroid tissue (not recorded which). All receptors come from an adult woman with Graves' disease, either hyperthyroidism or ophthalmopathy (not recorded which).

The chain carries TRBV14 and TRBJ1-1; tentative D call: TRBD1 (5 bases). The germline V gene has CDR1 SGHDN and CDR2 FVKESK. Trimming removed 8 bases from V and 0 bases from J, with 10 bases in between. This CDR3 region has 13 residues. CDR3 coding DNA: TGTGCCAGCCCCAGGGAAATGAACACTGAAGCTTTCTTT. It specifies CASPREMNTEAFF. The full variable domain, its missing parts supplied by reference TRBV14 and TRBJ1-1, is EAGVTQFPSHSVIEKGQTVTLRCDPISGHDNLYWYRRVMGKEIKFLLHFVKESKQDESGMPNNRFLAERTGGTYSTLKVQPAELEDSGVYFCASPREMNTEAFFGQGTRLTVV.

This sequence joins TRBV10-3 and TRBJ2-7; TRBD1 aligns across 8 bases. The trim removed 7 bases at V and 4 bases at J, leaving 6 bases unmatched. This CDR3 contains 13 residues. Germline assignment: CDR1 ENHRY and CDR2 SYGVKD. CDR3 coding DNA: TGTGCCATCAAGACAGGGGAGGTGTACGAGCAGTACTTC. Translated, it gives CAIKTGEVYEQYF.

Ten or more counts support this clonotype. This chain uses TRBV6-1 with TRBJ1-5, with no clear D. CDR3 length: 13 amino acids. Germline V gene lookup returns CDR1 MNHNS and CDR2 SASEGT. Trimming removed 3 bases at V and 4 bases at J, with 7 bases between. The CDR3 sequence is CASSEHMNQPQHF. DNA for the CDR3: TGTGCCAGCAGTGAGCACATGAATCAGCCCCAGCATTTT.

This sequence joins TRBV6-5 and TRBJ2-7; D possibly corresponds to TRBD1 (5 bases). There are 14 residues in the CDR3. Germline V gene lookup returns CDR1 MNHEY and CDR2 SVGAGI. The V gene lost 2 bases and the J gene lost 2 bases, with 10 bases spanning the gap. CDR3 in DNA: TGTGCCAGCAGTTACGGCGTAGGGGCCTACGAGCAGTACTTC. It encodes CASSYGVGAYEQYF.

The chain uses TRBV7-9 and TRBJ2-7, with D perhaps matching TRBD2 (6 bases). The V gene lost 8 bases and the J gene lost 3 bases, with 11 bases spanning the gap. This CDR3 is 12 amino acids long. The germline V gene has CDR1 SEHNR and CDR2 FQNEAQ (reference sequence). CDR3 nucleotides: TGTGCCAGCGGGGAGGTCGGCTACGAGCAGTACTTC. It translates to CASGEVGYEQYF.

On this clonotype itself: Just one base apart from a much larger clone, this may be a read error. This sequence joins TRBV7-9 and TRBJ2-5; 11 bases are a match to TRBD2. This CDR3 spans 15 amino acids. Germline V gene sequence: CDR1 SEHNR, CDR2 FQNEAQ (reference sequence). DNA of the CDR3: TGTGCCGGCAGCCCTAGCGGGAGGCCCGAAGAGACCCAGTACTTC. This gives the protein CAGSPSGRPEETQYF.

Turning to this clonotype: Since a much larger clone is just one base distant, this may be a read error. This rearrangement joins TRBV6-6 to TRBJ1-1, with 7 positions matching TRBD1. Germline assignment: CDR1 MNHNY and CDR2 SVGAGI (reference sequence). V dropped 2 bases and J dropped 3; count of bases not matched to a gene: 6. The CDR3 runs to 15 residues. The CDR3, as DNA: TGTGCCAGCAGTTACCCGGGACAGAGGGACACTGAAGCTTTCTTT. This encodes CASSYPGQRDTEAFF.

CDR3 nucleotide sequence: TGCAGTGCTAGAGTTCGGGGACTAGACACCGGGGAGGGAGAGACCCAGTACTTC. Encoded protein: CSARVRGLDTGEGETQYF. This chain uses TRBV20-1 with TRBJ2-5; 8 bases match TRBD2. The CDR3 length is 18 residues. V was pared by 1 base and J by 4 bases, with 17 bases of the junction left unmatched. Per the germline V gene, CDR1 is DFQATT and CDR2 is SNEGSKA (reference sequence).

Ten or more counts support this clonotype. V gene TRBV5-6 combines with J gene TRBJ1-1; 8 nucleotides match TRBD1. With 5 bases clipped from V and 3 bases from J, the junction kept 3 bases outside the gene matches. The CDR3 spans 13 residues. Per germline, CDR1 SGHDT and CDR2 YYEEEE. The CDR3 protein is CASRRDRYTEAFF. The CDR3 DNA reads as TGTGCCAGCAGACGGGACAGGTACACTGAAGCTTTCTTT.

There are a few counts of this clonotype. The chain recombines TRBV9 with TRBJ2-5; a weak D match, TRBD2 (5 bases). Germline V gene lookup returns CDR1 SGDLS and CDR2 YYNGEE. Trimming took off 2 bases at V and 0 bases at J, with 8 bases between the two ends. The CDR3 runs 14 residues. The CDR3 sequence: CASSVDGNQETQYF. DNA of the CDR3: TGTGCCAGCAGCGTCGACGGGAACCAAGAGACCCAGTACTTC. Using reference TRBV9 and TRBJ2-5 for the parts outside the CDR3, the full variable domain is DSGVTQTPKHLITATGQRVTLRCSPRSGDLSVYWYQQSLDQGLQFLIQYYNGEERAKGNILERFSAQQFPDLHSELNLSSLELGDSALYFCASSVDGNQETQYFGPGTRLLVL.

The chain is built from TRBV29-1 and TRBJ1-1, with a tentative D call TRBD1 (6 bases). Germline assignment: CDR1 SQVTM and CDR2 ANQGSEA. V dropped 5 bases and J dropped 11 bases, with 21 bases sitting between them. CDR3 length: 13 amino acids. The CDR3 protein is CSVWGEGRGFAFF. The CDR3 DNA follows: TGCAGCGTTTGGGGAGAGGGCAGGGGTTTTGCTTTCTTT.

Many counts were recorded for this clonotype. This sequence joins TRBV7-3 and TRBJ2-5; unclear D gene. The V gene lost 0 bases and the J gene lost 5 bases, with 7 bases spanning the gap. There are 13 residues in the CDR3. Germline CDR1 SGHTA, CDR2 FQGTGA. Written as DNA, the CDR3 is TGTGCCAGCAGCTTAACGTTACGGGAGACCCAGTACTTC. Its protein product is CASSLTLRETQYF.

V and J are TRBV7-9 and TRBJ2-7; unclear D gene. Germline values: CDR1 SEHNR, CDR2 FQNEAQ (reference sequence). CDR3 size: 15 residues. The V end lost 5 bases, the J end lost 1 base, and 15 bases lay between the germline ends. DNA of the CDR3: TGTGCCAGCAGCCCCCCTTCGGGTAAATCCTACGAGCAGTACTTC. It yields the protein CASSPPSGKSYEQYF.

CDR3 sequence (DNA): TGTGCCAGCAGCTTTGAGGGGTATGGCTACACCTTC. It codes for CASSFEGYGYTF. This chain links TRBV7-9 with TRBJ1-2; a possible D gene is TRBD1 (5 bases). The V gene lost 3 bases and the J gene lost 5 bases, with 7 bases spanning the gap. CDR3 size: 12 residues. Germline assignment: CDR1 SEHNR and CDR2 FQNEAQ (reference sequence).

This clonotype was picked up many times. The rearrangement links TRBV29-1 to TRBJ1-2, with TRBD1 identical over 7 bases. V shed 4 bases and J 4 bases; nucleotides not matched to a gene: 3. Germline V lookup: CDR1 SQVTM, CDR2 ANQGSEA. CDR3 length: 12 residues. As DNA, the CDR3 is TGCAGCGTTGTGACAGGGACCTATGGCTACACCTTC. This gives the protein CSVVTGTYGYTF.

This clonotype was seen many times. CDR3 DNA: TGTGCCAGCAGCTCTAGGACTAGCGGTTACGAGCAGTACTTC. Translated: CASSSRTSGYEQYF. The chain recombines TRBV7-9 with TRBJ2-7, with 10 positions matching TRBD2. V was clipped by 4 bases and J by 4 bases; unmatched bases: 4. The CDR3 runs 14 residues. CDR1 and CDR2 from the germline V gene are SEHNR and FQNEAQ (reference sequence).

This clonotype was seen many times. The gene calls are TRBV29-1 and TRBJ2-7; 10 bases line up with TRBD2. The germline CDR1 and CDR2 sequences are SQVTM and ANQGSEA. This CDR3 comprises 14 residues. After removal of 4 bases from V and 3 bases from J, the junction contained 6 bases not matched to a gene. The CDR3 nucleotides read TGCAGCGTTGCGGTGGGACTAGCGAGCTACGAGCAGTACTTC. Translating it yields CSVAVGLASYEQYF.

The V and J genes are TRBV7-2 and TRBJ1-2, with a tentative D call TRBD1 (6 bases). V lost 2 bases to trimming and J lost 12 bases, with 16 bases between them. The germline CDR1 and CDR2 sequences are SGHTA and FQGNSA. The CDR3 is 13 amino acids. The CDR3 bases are TGTGCCAGCAGCTTAACAGGGTCTTTTGGAAACACCTTC. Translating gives CASSLTGSFGNTF.

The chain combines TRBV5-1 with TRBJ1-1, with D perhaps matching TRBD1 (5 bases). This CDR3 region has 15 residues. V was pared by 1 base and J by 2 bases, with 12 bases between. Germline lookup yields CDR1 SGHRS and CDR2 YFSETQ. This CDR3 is CASSLFTGLNTEAFF. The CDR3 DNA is TGCGCCAGCAGCTTGTTTACAGGACTCAACACTGAAGCTTTCTTT.

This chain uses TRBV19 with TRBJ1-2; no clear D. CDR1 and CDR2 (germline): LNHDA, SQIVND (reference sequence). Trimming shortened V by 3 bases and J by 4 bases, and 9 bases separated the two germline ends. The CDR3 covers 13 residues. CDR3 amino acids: CASSIGSRYGYTF. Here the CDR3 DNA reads TGTGCCAGTAGTATCGGCAGCCGCTATGGCTACACCTTC.

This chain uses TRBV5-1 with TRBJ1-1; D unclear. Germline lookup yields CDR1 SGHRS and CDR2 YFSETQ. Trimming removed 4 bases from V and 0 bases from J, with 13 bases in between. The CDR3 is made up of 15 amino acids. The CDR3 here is CASSAIGRMNTEAFF. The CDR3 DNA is TGCGCCAGCAGCGCCATTGGACGGATGAACACTGAAGCTTTCTTT. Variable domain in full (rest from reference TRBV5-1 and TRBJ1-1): KAGVTQTPRYLIKTRGQQVTLSCSPISGHRSVSWYQQTPGQGLQFLFEYFSETQRNKGNFPGRFSGRQFSNSRSEMNVSTLELGDSALYLCASSAIGRMNTEAFFGQGTRLTVV.

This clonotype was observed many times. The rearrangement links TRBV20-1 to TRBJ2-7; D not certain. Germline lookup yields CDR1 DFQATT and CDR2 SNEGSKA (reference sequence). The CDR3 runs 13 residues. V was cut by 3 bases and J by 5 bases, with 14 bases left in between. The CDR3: CSASGMGPHEQYF. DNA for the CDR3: TGCAGTGCTAGCGGCATGGGCCCCCACGAGCAGTACTTC.

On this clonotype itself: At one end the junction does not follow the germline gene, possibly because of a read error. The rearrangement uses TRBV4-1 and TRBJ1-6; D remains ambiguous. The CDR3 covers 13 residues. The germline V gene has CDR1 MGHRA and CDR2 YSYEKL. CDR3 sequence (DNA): TGTGCCAGCAGCCAAGTGAGGACCTCACCCCTCCACTTT. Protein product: CASSQVRTSPLHF.

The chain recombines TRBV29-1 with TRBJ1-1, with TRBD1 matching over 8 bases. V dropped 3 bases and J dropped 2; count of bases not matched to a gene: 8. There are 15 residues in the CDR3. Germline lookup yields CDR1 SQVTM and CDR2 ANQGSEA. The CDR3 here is CSVDTTGTGNTEAFF. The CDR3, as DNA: TGCAGCGTTGATACGACCGGGACAGGTAACACTGAAGCTTTCTTT.

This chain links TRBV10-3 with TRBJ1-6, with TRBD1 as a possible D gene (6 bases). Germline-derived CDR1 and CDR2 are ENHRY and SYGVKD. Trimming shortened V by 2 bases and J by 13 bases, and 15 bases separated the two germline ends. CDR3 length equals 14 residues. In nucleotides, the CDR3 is TGTGCCATCAGTGAGAGGTCAGGGGATCAGCCCCTCCACTTT. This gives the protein CAISERSGDQPLHF.

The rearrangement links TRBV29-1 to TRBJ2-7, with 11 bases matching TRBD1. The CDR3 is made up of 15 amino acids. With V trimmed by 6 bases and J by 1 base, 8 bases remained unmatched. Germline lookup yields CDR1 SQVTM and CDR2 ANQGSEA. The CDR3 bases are TGCAGCGTGGGGACAGGGGGATCCTTGTCCTACGAGCAGTACTTC. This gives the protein CSVGTGGSLSYEQYF.